This passage covers 12 T cell receptor beta chains from one sample sequenced in a study of blood T cell repertoires in COVID-19. The table came from immunoSEQ multiplex PCR; TCRdb's copy has only in-frame clones and leaves some out. The profile shows under 350,000 clones, about nine tenths of them singletons. Sequenced input: PBMCs or T cells enriched from blood (not recorded which). These receptors were obtained from a man aged 25 to 40 who had recovered from COVID-19.

This clone has just a few counts. J is TRBJ1-2 and V is TRBV5-4, with 7 bases fitting TRBD1. CDR3 length: 14 amino acids. V was pared by 0 bases and J by 6 bases, with 5 bases of the junction left unmatched. From germline, CDR1 is SGHNT and CDR2 YYREEE (reference sequence). CDR3 region: CASSLVSGGNGYTF. The CDR3 DNA sequence: TGTGCCAGCAGCTTGGTTTCAGGGGGGAATGGCTACACCTTC.

The chain couples TRBV15 to TRBJ2-1; D is ambiguous. This CDR3 spans 17 amino acids. Germline V CDR1 and CDR2: LNHNV, YYDKDF (reference sequence). Deletions cut 6 bases from V and 1 base from J, with 19 bases between. The CDR3 here is CATRALMGSLSYNEQFF. CDR3 nucleotide sequence: TGTGCCACCAGGGCCTTAATGGGCTCCTTATCCTACAATGAGCAGTTCTTC.

This clone was seen only once. V usage is TRBV11-2 and J usage is TRBJ2-7, with a possible D match to TRBD2 (7 bases). This CDR3 spans 14 amino acids. The germline gives CDR1 SGHAT, CDR2 FQNNGV. Trimming left V 8 bases short and J 2 bases short, with 16 bases between. In DNA form, the CDR3 reads TGTGCCAGCCAAGGGTGGGGGGGGCCCTACGAGCAGTACTTC. It specifies CASQGWGGPYEQYF.

This chain links TRBV12-3 or TRBV12-4 with TRBJ2-5; D remains unclear. The germline V and J ends were trimmed by 3 bases and 2 bases, with 7 bases remaining between them. This CDR3 has 13 amino acids. CDR3 bases: TGTGCCAGCAGTTTTTGGCAGCAAGAGACCCAGTACTTC. It encodes CASSFWQQETQYF.

The chain recombines TRBV27 with TRBJ1-2; 7 nucleotides agree with TRBD1. Germline CDR1 reads MNHEY; CDR2 reads SMNVEV (reference sequence). The CDR3 length is 15 residues. J was trimmed by 2 bases and V by 0 bases; bases with no gene match: 3. Here the CDR3 reads CASSLSNRGNYGYTF. DNA for the CDR3: TGTGCCAGCAGTTTATCAAACAGGGGCAACTATGGCTACACCTTC.

V and J are TRBV7-9 and TRBJ1-1, with D tentatively TRBD1 (6 bases). CDR1 is SEHNR, CDR2 FQNEAQ, per germline (reference sequence). Trimming pared 4 bases from V and 1 base from J, leaving 10 bases between. This CDR3 contains 14 residues. This CDR3 reads CASSSRQENTEAFF. DNA for the CDR3: TGTGCCAGCAGCTCCCGACAGGAGAACACTGAAGCTTTCTTT. The entire variable domain, with the rest obtained from reference TRBV7-9 and TRBJ1-1, is as follows: DTGVSQNPRHKITKRGQNVTFRCDPISEHNRLYWYRQTLGQGPEFLTYFQNEAQLEKSRLLSDRFSAERPKGSFSTLEIQRTEQGDSAMYLCASSSRQENTEAFFGQGTRLTVV.

The rearrangement links TRBV6-6 to TRBJ2-7; the D gene is possibly TRBD1 (8 bases). Germline CDR1 reads MNHNY; CDR2 reads SVGAGI (reference sequence). V lost 6 bases to trimming and J lost 2 bases, with 14 bases between them. The CDR3 spans 14 residues. CDR3 residues: CASRQTGGAYEQYF. The CDR3 DNA is TGTGCCAGCAGGCAAACAGGGGGGGCCTACGAGCAGTACTTC.

This chain connects TRBV11-2 to TRBJ2-1; possible D gene TRBD2, 5 bases. V lost 4 bases and J 4 bases, leaving 14 bases between the germline ends. The CDR3 length is 15 residues. Germline loops: CDR1 SGHAT, CDR2 FQNNGV. The CDR3 region has the DNA TGTGCCAGCAGCTCTACGGTCGGGGATTACAATGAGCAGTTCTTC. This encodes CASSSTVGDYNEQFF.

The count of this clone is one. V usage is TRBV4-2 and J usage is TRBJ1-2; D unresolved. V was shortened by 0 bases and J by 5 bases, with 10 bases between the two germline ends. Germline V gives CDR1 LGHNA, CDR2 YNFKEQ. This CDR3 has 14 amino acids. The chain's CDR3 is CASSQDWAAYGYTF. As DNA, the CDR3 is TGTGCCAGCAGCCAAGATTGGGCAGCTTATGGCTACACCTTC.

The chain combines TRBV5-4 with TRBJ2-1; no firm D call. Trimming took off 2 bases at V and 3 bases at J, with 3 bases between the two ends. Germline lookup yields CDR1 SGHNT and CDR2 YYREEE (reference sequence). This CDR3 has 12 amino acids. This CDR3 is CASSFNYNEQFF. CDR3 DNA: TGTGCCAGCAGCTTCAACTACAATGAGCAGTTCTTC.

The CDR3 DNA sequence: TGTGCCAGCAGAACGACAGCCTATGGCTACACCTTC. Its protein is CASRTTAYGYTF. The chain recombines TRBV25-1 with TRBJ1-2; maybe TRBD1 (5 bases). Trimming took 6 bases from V and 4 from J, leaving 9 bases between them. The V gene's germline CDR1 is MGHDK and CDR2 SYGVNS. The CDR3 loop spans 12 amino acids.

J is TRBJ2-3 and V is TRBV27, with 13 bases aligning to TRBD2. This CDR3 is built from 16 residues. The trim removed 4 bases at V and 5 bases at J, leaving 6 bases unmatched. Germline assignment: CDR1 MNHEY and CDR2 SMNVEV (reference sequence). The CDR3 sequence is CASSSRLAGGVDTQYF. The CDR3 coding sequence is TGTGCCAGCAGTTCCCGACTAGCGGGAGGAGTAGATACGCAGTATTTT.